This T cell receptor (beta chain) was identified in a study of PD-L1 blockade in urothelial cancer. As for time point: peripheral blood 6 weeks after treatment start. Sequencing was performed with immunoSEQ multiplex PCR; in TCRdb, only in-frame clones are kept and a portion is missing. The sample includes some 48,000 clones, around 86% of them seen just once. Deletions cut 3 bases from V and 5 bases from J, with 11 bases between. The CDR3 is 13 residues long. In germline, CDR1 is SGHRS, CDR2 YFSETQ. The input for sequencing was PBMCs, taken around atezolizumab (anti-PD-L1) treatment. The chain combines TRBV5-1 with TRBJ2-5; D unclear. The TCR was taken from a man between 60 and 70 years old with urothelial cancer. DNA of the CDR3: TGCGCCAGCAGCTCAGAAGTCTGGGAGACCCAGTACTTC. Translated, it gives CASSSEVWETQYF.